The next 20 T cell receptor beta chains were all read from a single sample in a study of human versus mouse CDR3 diversity and MHC coevolution. Data came from immunoSEQ multiplex PCR; TCRdb stores just in-frame clones and leaves some out. The profile shows some 80,000 clones, roughly 90% of them singletons. The sequenced sample was naive CD4+ T cells from blood. Subset denoted: CD45RO-negative CD62L-positive naive CD4 T cells. These receptors were taken from a person between 25 and 70 years old in good health.

This chain links TRBV4-1 with TRBJ2-3; TRBD2 is a possible D gene (7 bases). V was cut by 0 bases and J by 2 bases, with 12 bases left in between. This CDR3 contains 16 residues. CDR1 and CDR2 from the germline V gene are MGHRA and YSYEKL. CDR3 sequence reads: CASSQDRGGLTDTQYF. CDR3 in DNA: TGCGCCAGCAGCCAAGATAGGGGGGGCCTCACAGATACGCAGTATTTT.

The rearrangement joins TRBV20-1 to TRBJ1-2, with D possibly matching TRBD1 (5 bases). V shed 3 bases and J shed 8 bases, with 10 bases lying between them. Germline assignment: CDR1 DFQATT and CDR2 SNEGSKA (reference sequence). This CDR3 has 11 residues. This CDR3 is CSASRDLGYTF. The CDR3 nucleotides read TGCAGTGCTAGCAGGGATTTAGGCTACACCTTC.

The genes are TRBV28 and TRBJ1-1; TRBD1 matches at 7 bases. In germline, CDR1 is MDHEN, CDR2 SYDVKM. This CDR3 region has 13 residues. J gave up 10 bases and V 2 bases, and 7 bases lay outside the gene matches. The CDR3 loop reads CASSLEDGTVAFF. The DNA of the CDR3 is TGTGCCAGCAGTTTAGAGGATGGGACAGTAGCTTTCTTT.

As regards this clone: Other DNA sequences within the sample encode an identical CDR3. This chain connects TRBV18 to TRBJ1-2; TRBD1 matches 7 bases. The V gene end was trimmed by 4 bases and the J gene end by 5 bases; junction bases not matched to a gene: 4. The CDR3 is 13 amino acids. The germline CDR1 and CDR2 sequences are KGHSH and LQKENI. This CDR3 is CASSLGQDYGYTF. The CDR3, as DNA: TGTGCCAGCTCACTCGGACAGGATTATGGCTACACCTTC.

The rearrangement joins TRBV28 to TRBJ2-3; D perhaps matches TRBD2 (7 bases). This CDR3 contains 16 residues. Germline values: CDR1 MDHEN, CDR2 SYDVKM. Trimming left V 5 bases short and J 3 bases short, with 18 bases between. The DNA of the CDR3 is TGTGCCAGCAGTCCCCAGAGGGGGGGTGGGACAGATACGCAGTATTTT. It translates to CASSPQRGGGTDTQYF.

Notes on this clone: This CDR3 is also generated by other DNA sequences in the sample. The V and J genes are TRBV5-1 and TRBJ2-2; 10 bases line up with TRBD2. Trimming cost V 1 base and J 7 bases; bases outside gene matches: 7. The germline V gene encodes CDR1 SGHRS and CDR2 YFSETQ. There are 16 residues in the CDR3. The CDR3 bases are TGCGCCAGCAGCTTGCCTGCTAGCGGGGGTTTCGGGGAGCTGTTTTTT. Translating gives CASSLPASGGFGELFF.

The CDR3 spells CATGQGQAFF. CDR3 sequence (DNA): TGTGCCACCGGACAGGGACAAGCTTTCTTT. V is TRBV6-6 and J is TRBJ1-1, with 8 positions matching TRBD1. V was pared by 10 bases and J by 9 bases, with 4 bases of the junction left unmatched. Germline assignment: CDR1 MNHNY and CDR2 SVGAGI (reference sequence). The CDR3 length is 10 residues.

The gene calls are TRBV5-1 and TRBJ2-7; 7 nucleotides line up with TRBD2. This CDR3 has 14 residues. The germline V gene has CDR1 SGHRS and CDR2 YFSETQ. J was trimmed by 3 bases and V by 1 base; bases with no gene match: 4. This CDR3 is CASSLFREGYEQYF. CDR3 DNA: TGCGCCAGCAGCTTGTTCAGGGAGGGCTACGAGCAGTACTTC.

V usage is TRBV15 and J usage is TRBJ2-5; D is unresolved. Germline values: CDR1 LNHNV, CDR2 YYDKDF (reference sequence). This CDR3 spans 13 amino acids. The V end was cut by 3 bases, the J end by 0 bases, with 5 bases between. This CDR3 reads CATSSMYQETQYF. The DNA of the CDR3 is TGTGCCACCAGCAGCATGTACCAAGAGACCCAGTACTTC.

The CDR3 bases are TGTGCCTGGAGGGGGGGTAGTTCGGTCGAGCAGTACTTC. Its translation is CAWRGGSSVEQYF. The chain is built from TRBV30 and TRBJ2-7; a weak D match, TRBD2 (6 bases). Trimming took 3 bases from V and 6 from J, leaving 15 bases between them. The length of the CDR3 is 13 residues. CDR1 and CDR2 (germline): GTSNPN, SVGIG (reference sequence).

The V call is TRBV30, the J call TRBJ2-7; 8 bases fit TRBD1. The CDR3 length is 14 residues. V shed 5 bases, J shed 0 bases, and the junction held 6 bases outside the gene matches. Germline V CDR1 and CDR2: GTSNPN, SVGIG (reference sequence). Written as DNA, the CDR3 is TGTGCCTGGGCCAGGGGGCCCGCCTCCTACGAGCAGTACTTC. Protein sequence: CAWARGPASYEQYF.

This rearrangement joins TRBV28 to TRBJ2-5; 7 bases agree with TRBD1. CDR1 and CDR2 (germline): MDHEN, SYDVKM. J was trimmed by 0 bases and V by 6 bases; bases with no gene match: 10. This CDR3 spans 16 amino acids. The CDR3 DNA reads as TGTGCCAGCAGCGACCCCGGGACAGTACACCAAGAGACCCAGTACTTC. Encoded protein: CASSDPGTVHQETQYF.

The J gene is TRBJ2-5, the V gene TRBV5-1, with a weak D call TRBD1 (6 bases). The J call may be incorrect, as the DNA end agrees better with TRBJ2-7. The V gene's germline CDR1 is SGHRS and CDR2 YFSETQ. The CDR3 is made up of 14 amino acids. The CDR3 loop is CASSLTGSPYEQYF. The DNA of the CDR3 is TGCGCCAGCAGCTTAACAGGGTCGCCCTACGAGCAGTACTTC.

The chain employs TRBV2 and TRBJ1-1; TRBD1 is a possible D gene (5 bases). Germline lookup yields CDR1 SNHLY and CDR2 FYNNEI. The length of the CDR3 is 15 residues. Trimming left V 8 bases short and J 0 bases short, with 16 bases between. The CDR3 protein is CASLLQGVLNTEAFF. The DNA of the CDR3 is TGTGCCAGCCTACTTCAAGGGGTTTTGAACACTGAAGCTTTCTTT.

The genes are TRBV30 and TRBJ2-6; 14 nucleotides match TRBD2. The V gene end was trimmed by 4 bases and the J gene end by 3 bases; junction bases not matched to a gene: 8. Looked up from germline, CDR1 is GTSNPN and CDR2 is SVGIG (reference sequence). The CDR3 is made up of 18 amino acids. CDR3 sequence: CAWTRLAGGPLGANVLTF. In nucleotides, the CDR3 is TGTGCCTGGACTAGACTAGCGGGAGGGCCTCTTGGGGCCAACGTCCTGACTTTC.

The chain links TRBV11-2 to TRBJ2-2; D is perhaps TRBD2 (5 bases). Deletions cut 1 base from V and 7 bases from J, with 13 bases between. The CDR3 has 15 residues. The germline V gene has CDR1 SGHAT and CDR2 FQNNGV. The CDR3 DNA reads as TGTGCCAGCAGCTTAGTGGCTAGCTCTGGCGGGGAGCTGTTTTTT. It is translated as CASSLVASSGGELFF. Using reference TRBV11-2 and TRBJ2-2 for the parts outside the CDR3, the full variable domain is EAGVAQSPRYKIIEKRQSVAFWCNPISGHATLYWYQQILGQGPKLLIQFQNNGVVDDSQLPKDRFSAERLKGVDSTLKIQPAKLEDSAVYLCASSLVASSGGELFFGEGSRLTVL.

V usage is TRBV15 and J usage is TRBJ2-1; TRBD1 might be the D (6 bases). The ends were cut back, 0 bases at V and 9 bases at J, with 15 bases in the middle. This CDR3 comprises 15 residues. Germline V gene sequence: CDR1 LNHNV, CDR2 YYDKDF (reference sequence). The CDR3 is CATSRDITGLGEQFF. CDR3 coding DNA: TGTGCCACCAGCAGAGATATTACAGGGCTGGGTGAGCAGTTCTTC.

The chain links TRBV30 to TRBJ1-3; tentatively, D is TRBD1 (6 bases). Germline CDR1 is GTSNPN and CDR2 is SVGIG (reference sequence). The CDR3 is 15 amino acids. The V gene lost 5 bases and the J gene lost 0 bases, with 14 bases spanning the gap. The CDR3 DNA sequence: TGTGCCTGGGGGACCGGGACACACTCTGGAAACACCATATATTTT. Translating it yields CAWGTGTHSGNTIYF.

The chain couples TRBV18 to TRBJ2-1; 14 nucleotides match TRBD2. CDR1 KGHSH and CDR2 LQKENI come from the germline V gene. V lost 5 bases to trimming and J lost 9 bases; unmatched junction nucleotides: 9. This CDR3 comprises 16 residues. Here the CDR3 DNA reads TGTGCCAGCTCATCGACTAGCGGGGGGGTCCTTAGTGAGCAGTTCTTC. Amino acids: CASSSTSGGVLSEQFF.

V and J are TRBV5-1 and TRBJ1-1, with 9 positions matching TRBD1. Germline V CDR1 and CDR2: SGHRS, YFSETQ. This CDR3 comprises 14 residues. Trimming took 3 bases from V and 8 from J; bases not matched to a gene: 8. The CDR3: CASSWASGTGEAFF. The CDR3 nucleotides read TGCGCCAGCAGCTGGGCCTCCGGGACAGGGGAAGCTTTCTTT.